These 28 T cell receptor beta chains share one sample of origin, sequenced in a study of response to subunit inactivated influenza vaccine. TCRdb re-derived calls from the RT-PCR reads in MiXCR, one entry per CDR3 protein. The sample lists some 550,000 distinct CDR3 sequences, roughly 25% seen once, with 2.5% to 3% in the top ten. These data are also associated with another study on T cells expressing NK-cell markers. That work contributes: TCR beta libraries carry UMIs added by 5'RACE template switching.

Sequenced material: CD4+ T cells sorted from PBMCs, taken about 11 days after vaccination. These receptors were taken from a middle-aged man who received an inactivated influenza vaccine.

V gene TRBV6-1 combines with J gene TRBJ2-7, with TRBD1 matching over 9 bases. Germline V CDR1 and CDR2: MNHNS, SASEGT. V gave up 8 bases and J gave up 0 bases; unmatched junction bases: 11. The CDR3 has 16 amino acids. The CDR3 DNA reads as TGTGCCAGCCTCCGGGGACAGGGTGTTGACTCCTACGAGCAGTACTTC. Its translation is CASLRGQGVDSYEQYF.

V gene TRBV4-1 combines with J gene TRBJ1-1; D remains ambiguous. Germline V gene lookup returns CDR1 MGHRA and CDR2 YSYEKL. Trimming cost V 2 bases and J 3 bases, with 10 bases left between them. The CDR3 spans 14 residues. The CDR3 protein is CASSQNAVDTEAFF. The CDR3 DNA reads TGCGCCAGCAGCCAAAATGCGGTGGACACTGAAGCTTTCTTT.

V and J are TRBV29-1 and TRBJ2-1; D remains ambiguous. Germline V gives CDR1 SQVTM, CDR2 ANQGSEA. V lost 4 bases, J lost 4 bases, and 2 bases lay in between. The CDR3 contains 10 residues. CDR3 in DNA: TGCAGCGTTGGTTACAATGAGCAGTTCTTC. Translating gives CSVGYNEQFF.

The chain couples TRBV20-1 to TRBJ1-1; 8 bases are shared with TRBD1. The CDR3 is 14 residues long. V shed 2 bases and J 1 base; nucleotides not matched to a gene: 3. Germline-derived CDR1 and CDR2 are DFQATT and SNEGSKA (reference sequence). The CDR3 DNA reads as TGCAGTGCTAGAAGACAGGGGCAGAACACTGAAGCTTTCTTT. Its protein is CSARRQGQNTEAFF.

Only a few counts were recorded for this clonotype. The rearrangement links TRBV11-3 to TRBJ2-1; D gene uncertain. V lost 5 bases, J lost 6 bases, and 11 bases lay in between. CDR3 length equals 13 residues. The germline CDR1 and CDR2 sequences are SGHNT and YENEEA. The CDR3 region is CASSQRTLNEQFF. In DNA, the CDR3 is TGTGCCAGCAGCCAACGGACCCTCAATGAGCAGTTCTTC.

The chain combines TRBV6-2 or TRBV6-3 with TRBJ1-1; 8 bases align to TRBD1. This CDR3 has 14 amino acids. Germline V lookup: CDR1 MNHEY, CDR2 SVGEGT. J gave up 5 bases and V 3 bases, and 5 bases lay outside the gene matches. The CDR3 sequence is CASSYWTGRTEAFF. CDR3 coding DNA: TGTGCCAGCAGTTATTGGACAGGGAGGACTGAAGCTTTCTTT.

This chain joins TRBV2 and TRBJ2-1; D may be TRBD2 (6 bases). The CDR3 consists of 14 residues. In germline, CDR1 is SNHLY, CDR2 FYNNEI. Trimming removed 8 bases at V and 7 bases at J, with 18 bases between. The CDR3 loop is CASVRDWVENEQFF. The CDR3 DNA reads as TGTGCCAGCGTCCGGGACTGGGTAGAGAATGAGCAGTTCTTC.

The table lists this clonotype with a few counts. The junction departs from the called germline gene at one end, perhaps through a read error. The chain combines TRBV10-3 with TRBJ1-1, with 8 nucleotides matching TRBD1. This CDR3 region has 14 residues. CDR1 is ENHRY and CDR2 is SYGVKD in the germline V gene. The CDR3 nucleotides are TGTGCCATCACTGAGGACAGGGCGGGCACTGAAGCTTTCTTT. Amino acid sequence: CAITEDRAGTEAFF.

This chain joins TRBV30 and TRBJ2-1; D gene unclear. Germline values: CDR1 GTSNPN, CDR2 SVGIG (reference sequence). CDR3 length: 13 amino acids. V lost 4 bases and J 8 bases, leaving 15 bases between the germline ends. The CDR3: CAWNQNSADEQFF. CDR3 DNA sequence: TGTGCCTGGAATCAGAACTCGGCCGATGAGCAGTTCTTC.

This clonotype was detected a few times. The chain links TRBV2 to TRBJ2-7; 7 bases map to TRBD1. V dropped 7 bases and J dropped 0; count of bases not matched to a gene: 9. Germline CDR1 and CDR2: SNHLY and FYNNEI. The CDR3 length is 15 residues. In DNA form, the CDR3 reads TGTGCCAGCATTCTGGACAGGCTCAGCTCCTACGAGCAGTACTTC. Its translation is CASILDRLSSYEQYF.

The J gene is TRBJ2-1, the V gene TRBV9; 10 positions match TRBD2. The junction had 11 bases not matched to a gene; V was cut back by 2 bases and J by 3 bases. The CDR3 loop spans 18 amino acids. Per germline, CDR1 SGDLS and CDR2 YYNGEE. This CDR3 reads CASSVASGSGFGYNEQFF. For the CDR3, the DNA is TGTGCCAGCAGCGTCGCTAGCGGGAGCGGGTTCGGCTACAATGAGCAGTTCTTC.

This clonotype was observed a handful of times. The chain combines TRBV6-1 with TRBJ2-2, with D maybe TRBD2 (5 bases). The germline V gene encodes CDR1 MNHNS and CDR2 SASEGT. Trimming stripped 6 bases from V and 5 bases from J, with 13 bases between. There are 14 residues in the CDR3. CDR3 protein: CASSRDLGTGELFF. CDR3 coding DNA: TGTGCCAGCAGCCGGGATCTGGGGACCGGGGAGCTGTTTTTT.

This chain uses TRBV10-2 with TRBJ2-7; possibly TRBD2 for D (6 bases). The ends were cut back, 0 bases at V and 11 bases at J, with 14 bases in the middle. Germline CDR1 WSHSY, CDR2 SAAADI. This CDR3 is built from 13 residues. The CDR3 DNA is TGCGCCAGCAGTGAGTCTATCGGCCAGCGGGAGTACTTC. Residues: CASSESIGQREYF.

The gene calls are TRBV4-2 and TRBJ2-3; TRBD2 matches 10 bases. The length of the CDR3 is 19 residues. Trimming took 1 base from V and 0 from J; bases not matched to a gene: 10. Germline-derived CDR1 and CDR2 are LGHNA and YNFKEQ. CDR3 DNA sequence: TGTGCCAGCAGCCAAGGAATCGCCGGGACTAGCGCGAGCACAGATACGCAGTATTTT. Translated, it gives CASSQGIAGTSASTDTQYF.

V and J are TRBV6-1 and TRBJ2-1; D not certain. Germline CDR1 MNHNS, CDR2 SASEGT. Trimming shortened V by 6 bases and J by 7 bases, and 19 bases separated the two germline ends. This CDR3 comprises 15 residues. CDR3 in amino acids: CASRVNWGSSNEQFF. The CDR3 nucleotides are TGTGCCAGCAGGGTCAATTGGGGTTCGTCGAATGAGCAGTTCTTC.

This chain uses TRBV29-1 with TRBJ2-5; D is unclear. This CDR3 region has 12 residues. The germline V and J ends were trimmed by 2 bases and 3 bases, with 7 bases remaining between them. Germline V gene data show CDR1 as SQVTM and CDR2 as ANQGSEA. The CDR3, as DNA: TGCAGCGTTGAATGGGGAAAAGAGACCCAGTACTTC. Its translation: CSVEWGKETQYF.

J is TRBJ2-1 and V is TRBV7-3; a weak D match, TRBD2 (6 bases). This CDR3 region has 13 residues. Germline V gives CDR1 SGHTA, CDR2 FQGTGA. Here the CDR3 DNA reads TGTGCGAGGCGAGCGGGTGCTCACAATGAGCAGTTCTTC. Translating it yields CARRAGAHNEQFF.

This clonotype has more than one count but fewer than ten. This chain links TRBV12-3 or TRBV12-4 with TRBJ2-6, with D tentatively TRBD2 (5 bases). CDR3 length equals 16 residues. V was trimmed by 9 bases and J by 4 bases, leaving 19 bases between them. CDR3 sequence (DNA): TGTGCCAGTCTACCCCCGACGGGGAGCGGGGCCAACGTCCTGACTTTC. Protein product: CASLPPTGSGANVLTF.

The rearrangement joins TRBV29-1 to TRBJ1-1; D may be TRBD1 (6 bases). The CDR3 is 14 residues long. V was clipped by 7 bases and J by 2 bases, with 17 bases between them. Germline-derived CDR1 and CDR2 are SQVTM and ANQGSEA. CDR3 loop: CSAPRTATNTEAFF. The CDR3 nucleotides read TGCAGCGCTCCTCGGACAGCTACCAACACTGAAGCTTTCTTT.

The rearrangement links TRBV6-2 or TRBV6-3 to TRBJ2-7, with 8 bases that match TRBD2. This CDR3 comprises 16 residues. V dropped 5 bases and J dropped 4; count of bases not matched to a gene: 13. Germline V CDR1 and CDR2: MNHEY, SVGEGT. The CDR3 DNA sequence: TGTGCCAGCAGTGGGGGCACCGGACTAGCACTTTACGAGCAGTACTTC. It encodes CASSGGTGLALYEQYF.

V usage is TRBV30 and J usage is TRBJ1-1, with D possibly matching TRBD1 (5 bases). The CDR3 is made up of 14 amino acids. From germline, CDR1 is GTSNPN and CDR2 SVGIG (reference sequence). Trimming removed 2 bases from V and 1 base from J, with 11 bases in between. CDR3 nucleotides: TGTGCCTGGAGTACCGGGACGGGGAACACTGAAGCTTTCTTT. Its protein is CAWSTGTGNTEAFF.

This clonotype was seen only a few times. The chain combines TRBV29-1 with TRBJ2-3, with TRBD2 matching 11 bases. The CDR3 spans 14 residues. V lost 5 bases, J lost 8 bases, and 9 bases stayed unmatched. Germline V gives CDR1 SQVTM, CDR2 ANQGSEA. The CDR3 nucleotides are TGCAGCGTTTATTTAGCGGGAGGGCCGGGTACGCAGTATTTT. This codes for CSVYLAGGPGTQYF.

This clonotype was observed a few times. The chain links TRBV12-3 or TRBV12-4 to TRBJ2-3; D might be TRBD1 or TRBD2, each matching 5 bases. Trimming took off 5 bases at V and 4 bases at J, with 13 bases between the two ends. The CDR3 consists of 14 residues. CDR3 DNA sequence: TGTGCCAGCAGTCGGGGCCATGGGGCAGATACGCAGTATTTT. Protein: CASSRGHGADTQYF.

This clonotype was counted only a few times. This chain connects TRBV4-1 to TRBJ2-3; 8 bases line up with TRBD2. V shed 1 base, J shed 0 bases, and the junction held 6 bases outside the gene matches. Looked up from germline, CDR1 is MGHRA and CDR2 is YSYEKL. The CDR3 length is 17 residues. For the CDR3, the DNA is TGCGCCAGCAGCCAAGTGCTACTAGCGGCGAGCACAGATACGCAGTATTTT. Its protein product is CASSQVLLAASTDTQYF.

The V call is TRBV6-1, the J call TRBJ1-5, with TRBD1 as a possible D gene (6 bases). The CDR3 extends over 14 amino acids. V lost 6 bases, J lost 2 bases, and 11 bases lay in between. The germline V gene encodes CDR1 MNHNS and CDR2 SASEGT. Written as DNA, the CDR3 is TGTGCCAGCAGAACAGGGAGGGGCAATCAGCCCCAGCATTTT. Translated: CASRTGRGNQPQHF.

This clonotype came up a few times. The CDR3: CASSLRGDRSLNEKLFF. The CDR3 nucleotides read TGTGCCAGCAGCTTAAGAGGGGACCGGAGTCTTAATGAAAAACTGTTTTTT. The chain has TRBV11-2 and TRBJ1-4, with D possibly being TRBD1 (5 bases). The CDR3 length is 17 residues. V was trimmed by 2 bases and J by 4 bases, leaving 17 bases between them. The germline CDR1 and CDR2 sequences are SGHAT and FQNNGV.

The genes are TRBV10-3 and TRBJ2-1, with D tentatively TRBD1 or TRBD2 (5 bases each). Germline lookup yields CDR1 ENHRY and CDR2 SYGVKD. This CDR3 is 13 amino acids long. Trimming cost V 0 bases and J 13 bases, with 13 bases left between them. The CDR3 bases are TGTGCCATCAGTGAGTCGAACTCCGGGACCCAGTTCTTC. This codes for CAISESNSGTQFF.

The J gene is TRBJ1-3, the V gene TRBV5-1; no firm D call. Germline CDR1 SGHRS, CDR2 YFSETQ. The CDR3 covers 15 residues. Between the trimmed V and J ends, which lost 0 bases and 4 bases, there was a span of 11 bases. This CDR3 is CASSLDSGKGNTIYF. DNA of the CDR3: TGCGCCAGCAGCTTGGATTCGGGGAAGGGAAACACCATATATTTT. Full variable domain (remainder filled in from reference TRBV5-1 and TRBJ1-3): KAGVTQTPRYLIKTRGQQVTLSCSPISGHRSVSWYQQTPGQGLQFLFEYFSETQRNKGNFPGRFSGRQFSNSRSEMNVSTLELGDSALYLCASSLDSGKGNTIYFGEGSWLTVV.